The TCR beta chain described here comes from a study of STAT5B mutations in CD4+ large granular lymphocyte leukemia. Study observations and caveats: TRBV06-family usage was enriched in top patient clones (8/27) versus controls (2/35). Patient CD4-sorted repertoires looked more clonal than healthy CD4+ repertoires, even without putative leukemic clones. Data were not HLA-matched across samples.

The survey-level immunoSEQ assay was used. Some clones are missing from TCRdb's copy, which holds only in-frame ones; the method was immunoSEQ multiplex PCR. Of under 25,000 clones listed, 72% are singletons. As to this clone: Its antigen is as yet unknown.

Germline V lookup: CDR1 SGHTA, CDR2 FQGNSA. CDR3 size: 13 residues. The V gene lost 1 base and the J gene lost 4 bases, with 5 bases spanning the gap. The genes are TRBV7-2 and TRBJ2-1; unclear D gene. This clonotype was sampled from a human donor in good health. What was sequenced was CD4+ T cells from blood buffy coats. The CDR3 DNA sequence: TGTGCCAGCAGCTTAGGGATTTACAATGAGCAGTTCTTC. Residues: CASSLGIYNEQFF.